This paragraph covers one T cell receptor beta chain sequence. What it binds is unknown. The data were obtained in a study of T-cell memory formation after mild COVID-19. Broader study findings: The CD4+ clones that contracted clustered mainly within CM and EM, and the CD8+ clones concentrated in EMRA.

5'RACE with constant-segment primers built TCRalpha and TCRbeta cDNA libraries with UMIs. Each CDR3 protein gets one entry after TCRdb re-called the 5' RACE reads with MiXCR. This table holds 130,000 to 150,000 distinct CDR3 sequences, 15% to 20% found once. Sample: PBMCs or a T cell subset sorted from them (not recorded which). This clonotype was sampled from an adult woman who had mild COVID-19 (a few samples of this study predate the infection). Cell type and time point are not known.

The CDR3 sequence is CATSRDGGTANEKLFF. As DNA, the CDR3 is TGTGCCACCAGCAGAGATGGAGGGACAGCTAATGAAAAACTGTTTTTT. The chain links TRBV15 to TRBJ1-4; 7 nucleotides line up with TRBD1. V was pared by 0 bases and J by 3 bases, with 4 bases of the junction left unmatched. The CDR3 spans 16 residues. Looked up from germline, CDR1 is LNHNV and CDR2 is YYDKDF (reference sequence).